This T cell receptor (beta chain) originates from a study of shared clonotypes between healthy human individuals. Study-level information: Each donor contributed plates that comprised three CD4 naive, three CD4 memory, two CD8 naive and one CD8 memory.

Using approximately 200 ng DNA, some 30,000 T cell genomes, the sorted-subset replicate PCRs were run. Method: immunoSEQ multiplex PCR; TCRdb's copy keeps in-frame clones and lacks some. This sample has around 1.5 million clones, with approximately 98% found just once. Unmatched junction bases numbered 7, after V lost 9 bases and J lost 6 bases. The CDR3 has 13 residues. Germline V gives CDR1 ENHRY, CDR2 SYGVKD. This clone was observed once. Antigen specificity is unknown. CD4+ cell separation produced CD45RA+ naive and CD45RA-negative memory subsets. General study points: All-four-donor shared clonotypes had higher generation probabilities than non-shared clonotypes did.

J is TRBJ2-7 and V is TRBV10-3; 11 bases agree with TRBD1. The TCR sequence derives from a man younger than 40 in good health. The sequenced sample was naive CD4+ T cells sorted from blood. Subset defined: CD45RA+ positively selected. The CDR3 DNA reads as TGTGCCATTGAGGACAGGGGGCGAGGCGAGCAGTACTTC. Translated, it gives CAIEDRGRGEQYF.